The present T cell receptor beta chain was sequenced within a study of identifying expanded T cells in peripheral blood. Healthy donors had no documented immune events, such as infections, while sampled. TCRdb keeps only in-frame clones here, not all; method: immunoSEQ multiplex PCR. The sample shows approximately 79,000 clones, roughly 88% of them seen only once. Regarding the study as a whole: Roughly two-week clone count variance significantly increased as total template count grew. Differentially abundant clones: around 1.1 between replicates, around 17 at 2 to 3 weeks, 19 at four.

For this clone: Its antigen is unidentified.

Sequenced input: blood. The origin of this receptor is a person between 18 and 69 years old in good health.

CDR3 region: CASSESATSSYNSPLHF. DNA of the CDR3: TGTGCCAGCAGTGAGTCGGCCACGAGCTCCTATAATTCACCCCTCCACTTT. The chain uses TRBV6-1 and TRBJ1-6; D gene ambiguous. The CDR3 has 17 residues. In germline, CDR1 is MNHNS, CDR2 SASEGT. V was clipped by 3 bases and J by 0 bases, with 12 bases between them.